One and the same sample provided the 17 T cell receptor beta chains below, sequenced in a study of tumor-infiltrating lymphocytes in localized non-small cell lung cancer. Clones were read by immunoSEQ multiplex PCR, and TCRdb kept only the in-frame ones, dropping some. The sample carries about 16,000 clones, approximately 79% recorded once. The sequenced sample was lung tumor tissue. These receptors all come from a human donor with non-small cell lung cancer.

The V call is TRBV11-2, the J call TRBJ2-5; D is undetermined. The length of the CDR3 is 14 residues. Trimming cost V 6 bases and J 1 base, with 12 bases left between them. The germline gives CDR1 SGHAT, CDR2 FQNNGV. The CDR3 sequence: CASRRSGVQETQYF. The CDR3 DNA follows: TGTGCCAGCAGGCGTTCAGGTGTCCAAGAGACCCAGTACTTC.

The chain employs TRBV4-1 and TRBJ2-4; the D is unclear. The CDR3 loop spans 12 amino acids. V was pared by 0 bases and J by 9 bases, with 6 bases between. From germline, CDR1 is MGHRA and CDR2 YSYEKL. CDR3 coding DNA: TGCGCCAGCAGCCAAGATATCGGCATTCAGTACTTC. This encodes CASSQDIGIQYF.

This rearrangement joins TRBV6-5 to TRBJ2-1; D gene unclear. The CDR3 consists of 15 residues. The germline gives CDR1 MNHEY, CDR2 SVGAGI. V lost 2 bases and J 4 bases, leaving 12 bases between the germline ends. CDR3 DNA sequence: TGTGCCAGCAGTTACCATCCAGACGGTTACAATGAGCAGTTCTTC. This translates into CASSYHPDGYNEQFF.

The V and J genes are TRBV5-1 and TRBJ2-5, with D possibly being TRBD2 (7 bases). Trimming shortened V by 3 bases and J by 4 bases, and 19 bases separated the two germline ends. CDR3 length: 16 amino acids. From germline, CDR1 is SGHRS and CDR2 YFSETQ. The CDR3 is CASSSLARGGGETQYF. The CDR3 DNA reads TGCGCCAGCAGCTCCTTAGCGCGGGGAGGGGGAGAGACCCAGTACTTC.

This chain joins TRBV4-3 and TRBJ1-4; tentative D call: TRBD1 (5 bases). The CDR3 covers 15 residues. The ends were cut back, 0 bases at V and 5 bases at J, with 10 bases in the middle. The germline CDR1 and CDR2 sequences are LGHNA and YSLEER. The CDR3 DNA follows: TGCGCCAGCAGCCAAGAAAGGAGGACAAATGAAAAACTGTTTTTT. It yields the protein CASSQERRTNEKLFF.

This clone was found once. This rearrangement joins TRBV15 to TRBJ2-5, with 11 nucleotides matching TRBD2. With V trimmed by 0 bases and J by 7 bases, 1 base remained unmatched. The germline V gene encodes CDR1 LNHNV and CDR2 YYDKDF (reference sequence). This CDR3 region has 14 residues. In DNA form, the CDR3 reads TGTGCCACCAGCAGAGATACTAGCGGGAGGACCCAGTACTTC. Protein: CATSRDTSGRTQYF. Full variable domain (missing parts from reference TRBV15 and TRBJ2-5): DAMVIQNPRYQVTQFGKPVTLSCSQTLNHNVMYWYQQKSSQAPKLLFHYYDKDFNNEADTPDNFQSRRPNTSFCFLDIRSPGLGDTAMYLCATSRDTSGRTQYFGPGTRLLVL.

The gene calls are TRBV5-7 and TRBJ2-2; 7 bases map to TRBD2. TRBV5-7 belongs to the ORF category, with a function that is uncertain. After removal of 4 bases from V and 2 bases from J, the junction contained 11 bases not matched to a gene. The CDR3 covers 17 residues. CDR3 sequence: CASSPMEGTNNTGELFF. The CDR3 coding sequence is TGTGCCAGCAGCCCGATGGAGGGGACTAACAACACCGGGGAGCTGTTTTTT.

This clone was counted once. The chain joins TRBV10-3 to TRBJ2-2; D gene unclear. This CDR3 region has 17 residues. Germline-derived CDR1 and CDR2 are ENHRY and SYGVKD. The germline V and J ends were trimmed by 4 bases and 0 bases, with 15 bases remaining between them. Here the CDR3 reads CAISVSATATNTGELFF. In DNA, the CDR3 is TGTGCCATCAGTGTATCGGCAACGGCCACGAACACCGGGGAGCTGTTTTTT.

V gene TRBV5-6 combines with J gene TRBJ2-3, with 9 bases that match TRBD2. Germline trimming cut 4 bases from V and 2 bases from J; bases unmatched to any gene: 8. CDR3 size: 16 residues. Germline V gene sequence: CDR1 SGHDT, CDR2 YYEEEE. In DNA form, the CDR3 reads TGTGCCAGCAGCGATAGACTAGCGGCTATCACAGATACGCAGTATTTT. Residues: CASSDRLAAITDTQYF.

The J gene is TRBJ2-1, the V gene TRBV29-1, with 13 bases that match TRBD2. CDR1 and CDR2 from the germline V gene are SQVTM and ANQGSEA. V lost 7 bases, J lost 4 bases, and 4 bases stayed unmatched. The CDR3 covers 14 residues. CDR3 protein: CSALGLAGYNEQFF. For the CDR3, the DNA is TGCAGCGCCTTGGGACTAGCGGGATACAATGAGCAGTTCTTC.

The J gene is TRBJ2-5, the V gene TRBV29-1; perhaps TRBD1 as D (6 bases). From germline, CDR1 is SQVTM and CDR2 ANQGSEA. V was trimmed by 6 bases and J by 2 bases, leaving 19 bases between them. This CDR3 is 15 amino acids long. CDR3 sequence reads: CSVDFFGGGQETQYF. The CDR3 bases are TGCAGCGTGGATTTTTTTGGGGGCGGGCAAGAGACCCAGTACTTC.

The J gene is TRBJ2-5, the V gene TRBV13, with 12 bases fitting TRBD2. There are 18 residues in the CDR3. V trimming: 4 bases; J trimming: 2 bases; junction bases outside the gene matches: 11. Germline loops: CDR1 PRHDT, CDR2 FYEKMQ (reference sequence). The CDR3 loop is CASSSIRLAGVGQETQYF. CDR3 nucleotides: TGTGCCAGCAGCTCCATACGACTAGCGGGAGTGGGGCAAGAGACCCAGTACTTC.

J is TRBJ2-7 and V is TRBV12-5, with 7 bases that match TRBD2. Germline V lookup: CDR1 LGHNT, CDR2 FRNRAP. V shed 1 base and J 3 bases; nucleotides not matched to a gene: 9. The CDR3 has 16 amino acids. The CDR3 region is CASGLGTPGLRYEQYF. For the CDR3, the DNA is TGTGCTAGTGGTTTGGGTACACCGGGACTACGCTACGAGCAGTACTTC. The whole variable domain, remainder taken from reference TRBV12-5 and TRBJ2-7, is DARVTQTPRHKVTEMGQEVTMRCQPILGHNTVFWYRQTMMQGLELLAYFRNRAPLDDSGMPKDRFSAEMPDATLATLKIQPSEPRDSAVYFCASGLGTPGLRYEQYFGPGTRLTVT.

CDR3 nucleotide sequence: TGTGCCAGCAGCTTAAGAGGGGGCGACACCGGGGAGCTGTTTTTT. Translated, it gives CASSLRGGDTGELFF. The rearrangement joins TRBV5-8 to TRBJ2-2; 7 bases align to TRBD1. Germline-derived CDR1 and CDR2 are SGHTS and YDEGEE. CDR3 size: 15 residues. After removal of 2 bases from V and 3 bases from J, the junction contained 4 bases not matched to a gene.

This clone is medium-sized by share. This chain uses TRBV4-2 with TRBJ2-1; D possibly matches TRBD1 or TRBD2 (6 bases each). CDR1 is LGHNA, CDR2 YNFKEQ, per germline. The V end was cut by 0 bases, the J end by 8 bases, with 17 bases between. This CDR3 is built from 16 residues. This CDR3 is CASSQDYGLRGDEQFF. The CDR3 bases are TGTGCCAGCAGCCAAGATTACGGCCTAAGGGGGGATGAGCAGTTCTTC.

V is TRBV7-9 and J is TRBJ2-6; 12 bases are shared with TRBD1. The germline gives CDR1 SEHNR, CDR2 FQNEAQ (reference sequence). The CDR3 loop spans 18 amino acids. V gave up 5 bases and J gave up 2 bases; unmatched junction bases: 7. The CDR3 loop reads CASSIPGTGGAGANVLTF. The CDR3 DNA is TGTGCCAGCAGCATCCCCGGGACAGGGGGCGCTGGGGCCAACGTCCTGACTTTC.

The chain carries TRBV6-1 and TRBJ2-5; D is unresolved. Trimming pared 4 bases from V and 1 base from J, leaving 13 bases between. The CDR3 consists of 15 residues. Germline values: CDR1 MNHNS, CDR2 SASEGT. As DNA, the CDR3 is TGTGCCAGCAGTGCATCGTGGAGTACCCAAGAGACCCAGTACTTC. Translation: CASSASWSTQETQYF.